This TCR beta chain was captured by sequencing in a study of T-cell memory formation after mild COVID-19 (dated by TCRdb to 2020 to 2023). Concerning the study at large: TCR sequence clusters from the two donors were found to be largely donor specific. The cohort comprised two young, previously healthy adult volunteers, one female and one male. In a couple of donors, T-cell clones that expanded and contracted after mild COVID-19 were followed by sequencing TCRalpha and TCRbeta repertoires longitudinally. Here is what the overall study found, with its caveats: Clones contracting from day 15 to 85 had balanced CD4/CD8 phenotypes, while a second wave expanding from day 15 to 37 was biased towards CD4+. Only two mild cases were covered in the study, and larger cohorts including severe cases with pre-infection samples were considered necessary. Whether the second-wave clones peaking on day 37 were SARS-CoV-2 specific was not confirmed. Contracting CD4+ clones appeared mostly in the CM and EM memory subsets, whereas CD8+ clones were enriched in EMRA. Some responding clones were detected in pre-infection memory, which suggested that pre-existing cross-reactive memory T cells had joined the SARS-CoV-2 response.

The CDR3 contains 13 residues, cysteine and phenylalanine counted. The read is trimmed to its CDR3 DNA, 39 bases read in frame from base 1. Relative to germline, V is 5 bases shorter and J is 3 bases shorter, with 13 bases between their ends. Via the germline V gene (reference sequence), CDR1 is DFQATT and CDR2 SNEGSKA. Only a few counts were recorded for this clonotype. Its antigen is still unknown. There are no base qualities to consult, and no much larger clone falls within one base. Ficoll-Paque density gradient centrifugation was used to isolate PBMCs. Sequenced using an Illumina NovaSeq 6000. cDNA libraries for TCRalpha and TCRbeta were prepared by 5'RACE using constant-segment primers, with sample barcodes and unique molecular identifiers added. RNA was extracted from every sample with Trizol reagent. Amplification of the libraries took two PCR steps, and the second step added a second sample barcode plus Illumina TruSeq adapters. Libraries were sequenced on an Illumina NovaSeq with 2 x 150 bp paired-end reads. On the study's bioinformatics: The reads were demultiplexed and collapsed into UMI-guided consensus sequences using migec v1.2.7. With mixcr v2.1.11, UMI consensuses were aligned to TRA and TRB V and J templates and assembled into clonotypes. A clonotype was counted as expanded or contracted only when both edgeR and NoisET called the clonotype significant, with the noise models trained on biological replicates. For edgeR calls, the thresholds were a false discovery rate-adjusted p below 0.01 and a log2 fold-change of 1. As an exploratory analysis of dynamics, PCA with hierarchical clustering was applied to max-normalized trajectories of the 1000 most abundant clonotypes. Separately sequenced CD4+ and CD8+ repertoires were used to assign the CD4 or CD8 phenotype of responding clones. Using fastp trimming at Q25 and MiXCR clonotype assembly, TCRdb reanalyzed the public sequencing data and kept in-frame beta chains. Rows are unified per CDR3 protein, each entry keeping the most common DNA and genes. The V and J calls shown here were made by TCRdb, not taken from the authors' results. Across this sample there are 100,000 to 150,000 distinct CDR3 sequences, with approximately 15% seen only once. Approximately 5.5% of the sample is in the top ten clones.

This receptor chain uses TRBV20-1 and TRBJ2-5; TRBD1 might be the D gene, on 6 matching bases. The sequence was obtained from a young man who had mild COVID-19 (a few samples of this study predate the infection). The sample titles of this study are shuffled in the database, so cell type and time point are left out; the donor was told from shared clones. The sample taken for sequencing was PBMCs or a T cell subset sorted from them (not recorded which). The CDR3 region has the sequence CSAPRQVEETQYF. The nucleotide sequence is TGCAGTGCTCCCCGACAGGTAGAAGAGACCCAGTACTTC.